The next 25 T cell receptor beta chains were all read from a single sample in a study of T cell responses to AZD1222 COVID-19 vaccine. Clones were sequenced by immunoSEQ multiplex PCR, and TCRdb holds only the in-frame ones, with some missing. The data hold 180,000 or so clones, with about 89% observed a single time. The specimen comprised peripheral blood, sampled 28 days after the second AZD1222 dose. These receptors were obtained from an adult who received the AZD1222 COVID-19 vaccine.

The chain links TRBV15 to TRBJ1-4; no definite D call. V dropped 3 bases and J dropped 6 bases, with 14 bases sitting between them. The CDR3 loop spans 15 amino acids. Germline values: CDR1 LNHNV, CDR2 YYDKDF (reference sequence). CDR3 nucleotide sequence: TGTGCCACCAGCAGGCCAACCCCTCGGGATGAAAAACTGTTTTTT. This translates into CATSRPTPRDEKLFF.

The CDR3 is CASSSARGETQYF. CDR3 in DNA: TGTGCCAGCAGCTCAGCCCGAGGGGAGACCCAGTACTTC. This rearrangement joins TRBV7-8 to TRBJ2-5; the D gene is possibly TRBD2 (5 bases). The CDR3 is made up of 13 amino acids. Trimming cost V 4 bases and J 5 bases, with 11 bases left between them. The germline CDR1 and CDR2 sequences are SGHVS and FQNEAQ.

The J gene is TRBJ1-6, the V gene TRBV6-5; the D gene is possibly TRBD1 (6 bases). Germline assignment: CDR1 MNHEY and CDR2 SVGAGI. The CDR3 runs 14 residues. V lost 3 bases and J lost 6, with 9 bases in between. Written as DNA, the CDR3 is TGTGCCAGCAGTTATGTGGACAGTAATTCACCCCTCCACTTT. Residues: CASSYVDSNSPLHF.

This clone has a handful of counts. The genes are TRBV27 and TRBJ1-5, with 8 bases that match TRBD1. This CDR3 has 15 residues. Germline CDR1 and CDR2: MNHEY and SMNVEV (reference sequence). V was clipped by 3 bases and J by 4 bases; unmatched bases: 5. CDR3 sequence (DNA): TGTGCCAGCAGTTTCCGACAGGGGAAGAATCAGCCCCAGCATTTT. It translates to CASSFRQGKNQPQHF.

The chain links TRBV7-9 to TRBJ2-3, with 8 nucleotides matching TRBD1. In germline, CDR1 is SEHNR, CDR2 FQNEAQ (reference sequence). The CDR3 loop spans 16 amino acids. V was clipped by 2 bases and J by 2 bases; unmatched bases: 6. Here the CDR3 reads CASSLQDRDPTDTQYF. CDR3 DNA: TGTGCCAGCAGCTTACAGGACAGGGATCCCACAGATACGCAGTATTTT.

V is TRBV3-1 (or the pseudogene TRBV3-2) and J is TRBJ1-2, with D uncertain. Germline CDR1 and CDR2: LGHDT and YNNKEL (reference sequence). V shed 0 bases and J shed 7 bases, with 12 bases lying between them. CDR3 length equals 14 residues. CDR3 DNA: TGTGCCAGCAGCCAAGAGCCTCTTGTTATTGGCTACACCTTC. This sequence encodes CASSQEPLVIGYTF.

The chain employs TRBV18 and TRBJ1-2; possibly TRBD1 for D (6 bases). This CDR3 contains 15 residues. V lost 3 bases and J lost 7, with 18 bases in between. From germline, CDR1 is KGHSH and CDR2 LQKENI. CDR3 residues: CASSPPARGASGYTF. The DNA for the CDR3 is TGTGCCAGCTCACCTCCCGCCCGGGGGGCGAGTGGCTACACCTTC.

The chain couples TRBV12-3 or TRBV12-4 to TRBJ1-2; possible D gene TRBD1, 5 bases. This CDR3 comprises 12 residues. Trimming shortened V by 3 bases and J by 5 bases, and 7 bases separated the two germline ends. In nucleotides, the CDR3 is TGTGCCAGCAGTTTTGACAGATATGGCTACACCTTC. This sequence encodes CASSFDRYGYTF.

This chain uses TRBV5-4 with TRBJ2-2; 7 bases align to TRBD1. The germline gives CDR1 SGHNT, CDR2 YYREEE (reference sequence). The CDR3 contains 15 residues. Trimming cost V 1 base and J 8 bases; bases outside gene matches: 8. The CDR3 loop reads CASSLRGGVRGELFF. CDR3 DNA: TGTGCCAGCAGCTTGCGAGGGGGCGTCCGGGGGGAGCTGTTTTTT.

This chain uses TRBV6-5 with TRBJ2-5, with a possible D match to TRBD1 (6 bases). CDR3 length: 15 amino acids. Deletions cut 8 bases from V and 5 bases from J, with 21 bases between. Germline V gene lookup returns CDR1 MNHEY and CDR2 SVGAGI. Here the CDR3 reads CASRTVGGVGETQYF. DNA of the CDR3: TGTGCCAGCCGGACGGTAGGGGGTGTGGGGGAGACCCAGTACTTC.

The V gene is TRBV3-1 (or the pseudogene TRBV3-2), the J gene TRBJ1-1; 8 positions agree with TRBD1. The ends lost 4 bases at V and 11 bases at J; junction bases unmatched: 9. The germline V gene encodes CDR1 LGHDT and CDR2 YNNKEL (reference sequence). This CDR3 spans 13 amino acids. DNA for the CDR3: TGTGCCAGCAGCCGCGGACAGGGCCTGTGGGCTTTCTTT. It specifies CASSRGQGLWAFF.

The chain is built from TRBV30 and TRBJ2-3; D is undetermined. Deletions cut 2 bases from V and 2 bases from J, with 8 bases between. Germline lookup yields CDR1 GTSNPN and CDR2 SVGIG (reference sequence). CDR3 length: 13 amino acids. The CDR3: CAWSMAFTDTQYF. The CDR3 bases are TGTGCCTGGAGTATGGCTTTCACAGATACGCAGTATTTT. The full variable domain, its missing parts supplied by reference TRBV30 and TRBJ2-3, is SQTIHQWPATLVQPVGSPLSLECTVEGTSNPNLYWYRQAAGRGLQLLFYSVGIGQISSEVPQNLSASRPQDRQFILSSKKLLLSDSGFYLCAWSMAFTDTQYFGPGTRLTVL.

This rearrangement joins TRBV19 to TRBJ1-4; D gene unclear. Germline values: CDR1 LNHDA, CDR2 SQIVND (reference sequence). This CDR3 comprises 13 residues. V was shortened by 9 bases and J by 7 bases, with 15 bases between the two germline ends. CDR3 residues: CASLRAWGEKLFF. The CDR3, as DNA: TGTGCCAGCCTCCGGGCCTGGGGTGAAAAACTGTTTTTT. Together with reference TRBV19 and TRBJ1-4, the CDR3 gives the full variable domain: DGGITQSPKYLFRKEGQNVTLSCEQNLNHDAMYWYRQDPGQGLRLIYYSQIVNDFQKGDIAEGYSVSREKKESFPLTVTSAQKNPTAFYLCASLRAWGEKLFFGSGTQLSVL.

The chain links TRBV7-3 to TRBJ2-1, with 11 bases fitting TRBD2. The CDR3 length is 15 residues. Unmatched junction bases numbered 1, after V lost 0 bases and J lost 6 bases. CDR1 is SGHTA and CDR2 is FQGTGA in the germline V gene. CDR3 in DNA: TGTGCCAGCAGCTTAACGGGACTAGCGGCCAATGAGCAGTTCTTC. Translated: CASSLTGLAANEQFF.

The chain has TRBV5-1 and TRBJ2-5, with D maybe TRBD2 (6 bases). The CDR3 covers 14 residues. Germline V CDR1 and CDR2: SGHRS, YFSETQ. The V gene lost 3 bases and the J gene lost 5 bases, with 14 bases spanning the gap. CDR3 region: CASSSGTGRETQYF. The CDR3 region has the DNA TGCGCCAGCAGCTCCGGGACGGGGAGGGAGACCCAGTACTTC. The entire variable domain, with the rest obtained from reference TRBV5-1 and TRBJ2-5, is as follows: KAGVTQTPRYLIKTRGQQVTLSCSPISGHRSVSWYQQTPGQGLQFLFEYFSETQRNKGNFPGRFSGRQFSNSRSEMNVSTLELGDSALYLCASSSGTGRETQYFGPGTRLLVL.

This clone has a single count. V gene TRBV29-1 combines with J gene TRBJ2-6; D unresolved. Between the trimmed V and J ends, which lost 4 bases and 0 bases, there was a span of 10 bases. The germline V gene has CDR1 SQVTM and CDR2 ANQGSEA. The CDR3 runs 15 residues. CDR3 loop: CSVVLAASGANVLTF. The CDR3 nucleotides are TGCAGCGTTGTTTTGGCAGCCTCTGGGGCCAACGTCCTGACTTTC.

The chain recombines TRBV19 with TRBJ1-2; unclear D gene. V was pared by 5 bases and J by 8 bases, with 18 bases between. Germline V lookup: CDR1 LNHDA, CDR2 SQIVND (reference sequence). The CDR3 length is 14 residues. This chain's CDR3 is CASSPREGGRGYTF. The CDR3 DNA reads as TGTGCCAGTAGTCCACGGGAGGGAGGAAGAGGCTACACCTTC.

The V call is TRBV18, the J call TRBJ1-5; no reliable D call. Trimming removed 1 base at V and 1 base at J, with 5 bases between. This CDR3 comprises 14 residues. CDR1 is KGHSH, CDR2 LQKENI, per germline. In nucleotides, the CDR3 is TGTGCCAGCTCACCACGGCAGAGCAATCAGCCCCAGCATTTT. Translation: CASSPRQSNQPQHF.

In DNA, the CDR3 is TGTGCCACCAGTTGGGAAGGGATTAACTATGGCTACACCTTC. Translating gives CATSWEGINYGYTF. V is TRBV24-1 and J is TRBJ1-2; no firm D call. The germline CDR1 and CDR2 sequences are KGHDR and SFDVKD. V lost 6 bases, J lost 1 base, and 11 bases lay in between. This CDR3 spans 14 amino acids.

This clone was seen a few times. CDR3: CASRPFWGQASVGEQFF. For the CDR3, the DNA is TGTGCCAGCAGGCCTTTTTGGGGGCAGGCCTCGGTGGGTGAGCAGTTCTTC. V gene TRBV27 combines with J gene TRBJ2-1, with D perhaps matching TRBD1 (6 bases). V lost 6 bases to trimming and J lost 9 bases, with 27 bases between them. This CDR3 has 17 amino acids. Germline values: CDR1 MNHEY, CDR2 SMNVEV (reference sequence).

The rearrangement uses TRBV19 and TRBJ2-1, with D possibly being TRBD1 or TRBD2 (5 bases each). With 3 bases removed from V and 4 bases from J, the gap between germline ends came to 16 bases. Germline CDR1 and CDR2: LNHDA and SQIVND (reference sequence). CDR3 length: 16 residues. CDR3 DNA sequence: TGTGCCAGTAGTATGACCGGGACGGCGAAATACAATGAGCAGTTCTTC. Amino acid sequence: CASSMTGTAKYNEQFF.

V is TRBV4-3 and J is TRBJ2-3, with no clear D. The CDR3 loop spans 13 amino acids. The germline V and J ends were trimmed by 3 bases and 2 bases, with 6 bases remaining between them. Germline values: CDR1 LGHNA, CDR2 YSLEER. The CDR3 region is CASSQGFTDTQYF. The CDR3 coding sequence is TGCGCCAGCAGCCAGGGCTTCACAGATACGCAGTATTTT.

The V and J genes are TRBV2 and TRBJ2-5, with D hard to call. The ends were cut back, 5 bases at V and 1 base at J, with 2 bases in the middle. Germline CDR1 reads SNHLY; CDR2 reads FYNNEI. The CDR3 consists of 11 residues. CDR3 residues: CASSFQETQYF. For the CDR3, the DNA is TGTGCCAGCAGTTTCCAAGAGACCCAGTACTTC.

This sequence joins TRBV7-2 and TRBJ2-3, with TRBD2 identical over 8 bases. The CDR3 sequence is 14 residues long. Germline CDR1 and CDR2: SGHTA and FQGNSA. V gave up 5 bases and J gave up 2 bases; unmatched junction bases: 3. CDR3 sequence: CASSLGLATDTQYF. CDR3 bases: TGTGCCAGCAGCCTTGGACTAGCCACAGATACGCAGTATTTT.

The V and J genes are TRBV5-1 and TRBJ1-1; tentatively, D is TRBD1 (5 bases). Germline V CDR1 and CDR2: SGHRS, YFSETQ. The V gene lost 0 bases and the J gene lost 4 bases, with 16 bases spanning the gap. The CDR3 has 16 residues. CDR3 protein: CASSLGRSWDGTEAFF. The CDR3 bases are TGCGCCAGCAGCTTGGGCAGGAGTTGGGACGGCACTGAAGCTTTCTTT.